This T cell receptor beta chain was observed in a study of control samples from healthy donors and cancer patients. Concerning this clone: At one of its ends the junction is not consistent with the germline gene, which may arise from a read error.

The data were produced by immunoSEQ multiplex PCR, yet TCRdb's version contains in-frame clones alone and is incomplete. The repertoire holds about 35,000 clones, with approximately 95% as singletons. The CDR3 contains 15 residues. Per the germline V gene, CDR1 is SGHTA and CDR2 is FQGNSA. The material sequenced was PBMCs. The chain combines TRBV7-2 with TRBJ2-3; 11 nucleotides match TRBD2. The sequence derives from a man aged 40-49 years with colorectal cancer. The CDR3 here is CASSIAGGREDTQYF. The DNA for the CDR3 is TGTGCCAGCAGCATAGCGGGGGGGCGGGAAGATACGCAGTATTTT.